This T cell receptor (beta chain) was found in a study of T cell clonality in common variable immunodeficiency. Trimming cost V 0 bases and J 0 bases, with 15 bases left between them. The germline V gene encodes CDR1 DFQATT and CDR2 SNEGSKA (reference sequence). CDR3 length: 17 amino acids. This clone was counted many times. Antigen: not known. With the read ending 3 residues before the CDR3 end, the germline J gene is used to fill in that end. Findings and limits, study-wide: Shared TCRbeta clones were fewer between CVID subjects than controls.

Sequencing input was equivalent genomic DNA from CVID and controls. Data came from immunoSEQ multiplex PCR; TCRdb stores just in-frame clones and leaves some out. This sample shows around 45,000 clones and no singletons; 0.6% to 0.8% rests with the ten largest. The receptor comes from a person aged 18 to 69 in good health. Sequenced sample: peripheral blood mononuclear cells. The V call is TRBV20-1, the J call TRBJ2-4; perhaps TRBD1 as D (5 bases). The sequenced part of the CDR3 DNA is TGCAGTGCTAGAGATGGGGCTCCGACCCTAGCCAAAAACATT. It codes for CSARDGAPTLAKNI. The full-length CDR3 reads as CSARDGAPTLAKNIQYF.